This T cell receptor beta chain came from a study of blood T cell repertoires in COVID-19. CDR3 size: 17 residues. V dropped 4 bases and J dropped 0 bases, with 18 bases sitting between them. Germline assignment: CDR1 SNHLY and CDR2 FYNNEI. The method was immunoSEQ multiplex PCR; TCRdb's version includes in-frame clones alone and lacks a portion of them. The sample consists of about 52,000 clones, approximately 84% of them appearing once. V usage is TRBV2 and J usage is TRBJ1-1; no firm D call. The sequence derives from a human donor with active COVID-19. The donor label of this sample is uncertain. Sequencing was carried out using peripheral blood. The CDR3 DNA reads as TGTGCCAGCAGTGGTACTAAGGTCGTGGTATTGAACACTGAAGCTTTCTTT. This codes for CASSGTKVVVLNTEAFF.